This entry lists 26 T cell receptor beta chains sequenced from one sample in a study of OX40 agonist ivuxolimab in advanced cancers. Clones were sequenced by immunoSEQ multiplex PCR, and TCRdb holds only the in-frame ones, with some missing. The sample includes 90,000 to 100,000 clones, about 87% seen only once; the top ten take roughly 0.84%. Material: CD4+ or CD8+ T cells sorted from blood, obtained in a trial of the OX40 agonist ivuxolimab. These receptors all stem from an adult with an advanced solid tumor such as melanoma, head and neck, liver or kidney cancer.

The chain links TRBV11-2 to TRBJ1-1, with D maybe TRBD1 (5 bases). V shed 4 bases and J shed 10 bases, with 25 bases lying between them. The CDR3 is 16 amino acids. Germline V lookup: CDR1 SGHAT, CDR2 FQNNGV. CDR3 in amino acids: CASSSSKLPGQRLAFF. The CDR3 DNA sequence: TGTGCCAGCAGCTCCTCTAAACTACCGGGGCAGCGCTTAGCTTTCTTT.

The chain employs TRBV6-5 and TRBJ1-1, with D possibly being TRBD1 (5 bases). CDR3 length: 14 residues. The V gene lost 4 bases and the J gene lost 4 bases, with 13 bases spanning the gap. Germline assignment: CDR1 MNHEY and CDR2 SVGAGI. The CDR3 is CASSFSAGTTEAFF. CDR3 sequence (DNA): TGTGCCAGCAGTTTTTCTGCGGGGACCACTGAAGCTTTCTTT.

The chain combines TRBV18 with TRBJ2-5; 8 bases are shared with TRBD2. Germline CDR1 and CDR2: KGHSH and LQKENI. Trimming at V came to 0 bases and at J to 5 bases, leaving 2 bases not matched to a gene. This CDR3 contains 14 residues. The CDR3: CASSPPPSGETQYF. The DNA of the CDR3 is TGTGCCAGCTCACCACCCCCTAGCGGGGAGACCCAGTACTTC.

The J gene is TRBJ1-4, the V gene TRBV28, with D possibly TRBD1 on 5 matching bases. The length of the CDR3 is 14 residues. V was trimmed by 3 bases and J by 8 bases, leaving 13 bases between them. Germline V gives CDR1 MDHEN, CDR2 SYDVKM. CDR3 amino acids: CASSLSRDGEKLFF. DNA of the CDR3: TGTGCCAGCAGTTTGAGCAGGGACGGGGAAAAACTGTTTTTT.

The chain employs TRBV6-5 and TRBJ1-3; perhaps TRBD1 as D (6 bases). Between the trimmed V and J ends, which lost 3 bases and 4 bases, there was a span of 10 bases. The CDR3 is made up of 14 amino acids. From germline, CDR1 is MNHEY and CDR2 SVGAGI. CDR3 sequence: CASSYGGQGNTIYF. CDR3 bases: TGTGCCAGCAGTTATGGCGGACAGGGAAACACCATATATTTT.

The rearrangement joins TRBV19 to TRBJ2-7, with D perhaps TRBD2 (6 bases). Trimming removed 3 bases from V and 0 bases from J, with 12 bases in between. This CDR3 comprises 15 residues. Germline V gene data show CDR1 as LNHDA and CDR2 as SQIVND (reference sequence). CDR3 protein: CASSIGTDSSYEQYF. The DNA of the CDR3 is TGTGCCAGTAGTATCGGGACTGACAGCTCCTACGAGCAGTACTTC. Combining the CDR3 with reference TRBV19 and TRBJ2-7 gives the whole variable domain DGGITQSPKYLFRKEGQNVTLSCEQNLNHDAMYWYRQDPGQGLRLIYYSQIVNDFQKGDIAEGYSVSREKKESFPLTVTSAQKNPTAFYLCASSIGTDSSYEQYFGPGTRLTVT.

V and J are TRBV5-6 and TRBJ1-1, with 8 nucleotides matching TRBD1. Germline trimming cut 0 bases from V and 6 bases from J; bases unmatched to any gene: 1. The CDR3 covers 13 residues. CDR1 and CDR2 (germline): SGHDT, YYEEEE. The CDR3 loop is CASSLAQGAEAFF. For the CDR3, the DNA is TGTGCCAGCAGCTTGGCACAGGGGGCTGAAGCTTTCTTT.

The DNA for the CDR3 is TGCGCCAGCAGCCAGGGAATTCAGTCGGTAGAGACCCAGTACTTC. Its translation: CASSQGIQSVETQYF. V usage is TRBV5-1 and J usage is TRBJ2-5; D might be TRBD1 (5 bases). Trimming removed 4 bases from V and 4 bases from J, with 17 bases in between. The length of the CDR3 is 15 residues. From germline, CDR1 is SGHRS and CDR2 YFSETQ.

The CDR3 DNA is TGCGCCAGCAGCCAAGATCGGGTCTCCCGTGGGGACATTCAGTACTTC. Protein sequence: CASSQDRVSRGDIQYF. The gene calls are TRBV4-1 and TRBJ2-4; D is undetermined. Germline-derived CDR1 and CDR2 are MGHRA and YSYEKL. CDR3 length: 16 amino acids. V was shortened by 0 bases and J by 8 bases, with 17 bases between the two germline ends.

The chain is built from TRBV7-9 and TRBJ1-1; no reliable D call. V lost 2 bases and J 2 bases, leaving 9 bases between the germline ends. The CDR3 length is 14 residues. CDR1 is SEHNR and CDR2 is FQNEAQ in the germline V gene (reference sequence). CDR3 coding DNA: TGTGCCAGCAGCTTACTTGAGACCAACACTGAAGCTTTCTTT. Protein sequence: CASSLLETNTEAFF.

The CDR3 DNA follows: TGTGCCAGCAGTTTATGGAAAATTGGACGGGACGGGTTGGATTATGGCTACACCTTC. Its protein product is CASSLWKIGRDGLDYGYTF. The rearrangement links TRBV28 to TRBJ1-2, with a possible D match to TRBD1 (5 bases). V lost 0 bases, J lost 5 bases, and 25 bases lay in between. The V gene's germline CDR1 is MDHEN and CDR2 SYDVKM. This CDR3 is 19 amino acids long.

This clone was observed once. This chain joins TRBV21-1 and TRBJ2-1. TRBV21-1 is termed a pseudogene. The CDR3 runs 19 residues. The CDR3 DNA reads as TGTGCCAGCAGCAAAGTCGGTAATGGGGGGCTTACGAGAAGCAATGAGCAGTTCTTC. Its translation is CASSKVGNGGLTRSNEQFF.

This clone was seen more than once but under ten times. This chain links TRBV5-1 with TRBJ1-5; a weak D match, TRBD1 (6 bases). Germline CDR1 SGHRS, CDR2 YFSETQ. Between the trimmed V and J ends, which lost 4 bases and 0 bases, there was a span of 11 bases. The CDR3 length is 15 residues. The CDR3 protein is CASSLEGVSNQPQHF. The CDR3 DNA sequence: TGCGCCAGCAGCCTGGAGGGGGTTAGCAATCAGCCCCAGCATTTT.

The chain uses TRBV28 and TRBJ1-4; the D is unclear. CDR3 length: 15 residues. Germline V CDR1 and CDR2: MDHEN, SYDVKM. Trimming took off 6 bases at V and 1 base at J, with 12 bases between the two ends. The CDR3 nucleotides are TGTGCCAGCAGAGACCAGAGGGTAACTAATGAAAAACTGTTTTTT. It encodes CASRDQRVTNEKLFF.

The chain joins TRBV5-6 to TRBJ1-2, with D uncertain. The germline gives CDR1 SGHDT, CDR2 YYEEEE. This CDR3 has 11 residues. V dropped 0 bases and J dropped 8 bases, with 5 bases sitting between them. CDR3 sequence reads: CASSLAGGYTF. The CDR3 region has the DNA TGTGCCAGCAGCTTGGCCGGAGGCTACACCTTC.

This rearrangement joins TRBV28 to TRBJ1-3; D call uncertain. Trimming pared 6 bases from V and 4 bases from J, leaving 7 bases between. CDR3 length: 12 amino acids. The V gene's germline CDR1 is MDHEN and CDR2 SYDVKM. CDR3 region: CASSGRGNTIYF. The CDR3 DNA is TGTGCCAGCAGCGGCAGGGGAAACACCATATATTTT.

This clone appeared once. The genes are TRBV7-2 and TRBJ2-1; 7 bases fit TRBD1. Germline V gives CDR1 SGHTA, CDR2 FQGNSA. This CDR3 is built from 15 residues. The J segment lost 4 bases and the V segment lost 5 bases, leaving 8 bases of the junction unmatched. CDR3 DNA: TGTGCCAGCAGCCCGACGACAGGGCGGTACAATGAGCAGTTCTTC. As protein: CASSPTTGRYNEQFF.

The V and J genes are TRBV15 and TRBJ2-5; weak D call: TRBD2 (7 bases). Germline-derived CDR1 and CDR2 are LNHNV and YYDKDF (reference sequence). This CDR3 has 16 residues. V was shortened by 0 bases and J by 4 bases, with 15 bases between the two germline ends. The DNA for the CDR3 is TGTGCCACCAGCAGAGATGTCGCGGGGGCCGGAGAGACCCAGTACTTC. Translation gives CATSRDVAGAGETQYF.

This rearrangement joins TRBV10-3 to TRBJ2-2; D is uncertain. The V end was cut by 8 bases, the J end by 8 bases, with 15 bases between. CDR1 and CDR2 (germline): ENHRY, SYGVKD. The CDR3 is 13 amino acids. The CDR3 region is CAIAALMVGELFF. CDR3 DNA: TGTGCCATCGCCGCTTTGATGGTAGGGGAGCTGTTTTTT.

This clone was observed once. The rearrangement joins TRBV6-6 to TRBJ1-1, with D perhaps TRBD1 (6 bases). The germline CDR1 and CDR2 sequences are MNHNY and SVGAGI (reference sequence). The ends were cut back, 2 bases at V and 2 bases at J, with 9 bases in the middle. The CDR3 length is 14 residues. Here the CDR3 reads CASSYGQINTEAFF. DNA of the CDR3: TGTGCCAGCAGTTACGGACAGATCAACACTGAAGCTTTCTTT.

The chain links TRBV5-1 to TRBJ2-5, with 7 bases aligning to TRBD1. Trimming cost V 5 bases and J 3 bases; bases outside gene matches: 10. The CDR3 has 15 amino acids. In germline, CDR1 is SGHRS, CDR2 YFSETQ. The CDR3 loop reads CASSSTGALKETQYF. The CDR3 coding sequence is TGCGCCAGCAGTTCCACAGGGGCGCTTAAAGAGACCCAGTACTTC.

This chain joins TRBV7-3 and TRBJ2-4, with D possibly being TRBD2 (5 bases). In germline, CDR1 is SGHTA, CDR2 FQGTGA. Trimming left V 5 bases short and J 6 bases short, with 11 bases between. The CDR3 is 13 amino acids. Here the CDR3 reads CASSPNGGNIQYF. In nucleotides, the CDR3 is TGTGCCAGCAGCCCAAACGGAGGAAACATTCAGTACTTC.

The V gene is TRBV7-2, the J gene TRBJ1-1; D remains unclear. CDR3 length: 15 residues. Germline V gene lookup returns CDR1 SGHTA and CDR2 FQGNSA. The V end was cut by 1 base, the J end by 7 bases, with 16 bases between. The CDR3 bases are TGTGCCAGCAGCTTAGGGATCGGGCGGAGTAATGAAGCTTTCTTT. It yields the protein CASSLGIGRSNEAFF.

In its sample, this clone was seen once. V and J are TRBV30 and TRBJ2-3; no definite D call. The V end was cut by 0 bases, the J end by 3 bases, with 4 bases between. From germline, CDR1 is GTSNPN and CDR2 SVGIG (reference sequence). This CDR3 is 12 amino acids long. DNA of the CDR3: TGTGCCTGGAGTGTTGAGACAGATACGCAGTATTTT. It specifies CAWSVETDTQYF.

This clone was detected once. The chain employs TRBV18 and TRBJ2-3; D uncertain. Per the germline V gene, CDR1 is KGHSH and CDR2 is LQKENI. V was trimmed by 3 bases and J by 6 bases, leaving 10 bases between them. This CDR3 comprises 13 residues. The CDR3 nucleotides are TGTGCCAGCTCACCCCGATCGGTGGATACGCAGTATTTT. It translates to CASSPRSVDTQYF.

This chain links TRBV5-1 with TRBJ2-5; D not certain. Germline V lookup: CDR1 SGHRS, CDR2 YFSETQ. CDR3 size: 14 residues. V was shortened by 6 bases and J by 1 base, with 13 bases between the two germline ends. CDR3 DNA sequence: TGCGCCAGCACCTACTCCGGGCTCCAAGAGACCCAGTACTTC. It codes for CASTYSGLQETQYF.